This T cell receptor (beta chain) derives from a study of vaccination and CD4 T cells after COVID-19. Study as a whole: After nasal swab PCR-confirmed SARS-CoV-2, roughly ten convalescents had mild disease and one severe. Post-COVID sampling occurred a median 101 days after diagnosis (range 35 to 161).

This CDR3 comprises 13 residues. With 8 bases clipped from V and 10 bases from J, the junction kept 10 bases outside the gene matches. Germline CDR1 MNHEY, CDR2 SVGEGT. This clonotype has just a few counts. Its antigen is currently unknown. Cultured CD4+ T-cell DNA underwent Oncomine TCR Beta short-read sequencing. Each CDR3 protein gets one entry after TCRdb re-called the PCR reads with MiXCR. In the table there are 10,000 or so distinct CDR3 sequences, roughly 51% of which are singletons. Treatment meaning: approximately 9-day PBMC culture with coronavirus spike peptide pools or control peptides (ViraFEST assay). Positivity by PCR occurred from March to December 2020, a period that predated US Alpha, Beta and Delta variants. With around 10 ug/ml peptide pools and roughly 9.4 IU/ml IL-2, PBMCs were cultured at some 2.2 million per well.

The TCR originated in a human donor who had recovered from COVID-19. Sequenced material: CD4+ T cells from blood, cultured in vitro. The genes are TRBV6-2 or TRBV6-3 and TRBJ2-1; 8 nucleotides align to TRBD2. CDR3 protein: CASEALAAGEQFF. The CDR3 nucleotides read TGTGCCAGCGAGGCACTAGCGGCGGGCGAGCAGTTCTTC.